The 18 T cell receptor beta chains in this list originate from one sample, sequenced in a study of T-cell memory formation after mild COVID-19. TCRdb redid the calling of the 5' RACE reads with MiXCR, one entry per CDR3 protein. Among about 57,000 distinct CDR3 sequences listed, 12% were seen once. Input material: PBMCs or a T cell subset sorted from them (not recorded which). The receptors were sampled from a man aged 18 to 29 who had mild COVID-19 (a few samples of this study predate the infection). Cell type and time point are not known.

This CDR3 reads CASSVSGNYGYTF. The CDR3 nucleotides read TGTGCCAGCAGCGTCTCAGGGAACTATGGCTACACCTTC. The V and J genes are TRBV6-5 and TRBJ1-2; D possibly corresponds to TRBD1 (5 bases). Deletions cut 6 bases from V and 2 bases from J, with 10 bases between. Germline V gene data show CDR1 as MNHEY and CDR2 as SVGAGI. The CDR3 runs to 13 residues.

At least ten counts were recorded for this clonotype. This rearrangement joins TRBV24-1 to TRBJ2-3; 8 positions match TRBD1. Germline V gene lookup returns CDR1 KGHDR and CDR2 SFDVKD. V shed 2 bases and J 5 bases; nucleotides not matched to a gene: 5. The CDR3 is 15 amino acids. Here the CDR3 DNA reads TGTGCCACCAGTGATTCCCAGGGGGCCAGAGATACGCAGTATTTT. This gives the protein CATSDSQGARDTQYF.

The rearrangement uses TRBV6-2 or TRBV6-3 and TRBJ2-1, with D hard to call. CDR1 is MNHEY, CDR2 SVGEGT, per germline. The V and J ends lost 0 bases and 6 bases respectively, with 3 bases between them. The CDR3 sequence is 12 residues long. CDR3 nucleotide sequence: TGTGCCAGCAGTTACTCCCGCAATGAGCAGTTCTTC. Protein product: CASSYSRNEQFF.

This clonotype was seen more than once but under ten times. The chain is built from TRBV4-1 and TRBJ2-1, with a tentative D call TRBD1 (7 bases). Germline V gives CDR1 MGHRA, CDR2 YSYEKL. The CDR3 sequence is 15 residues long. V lost 0 bases and J lost 3, with 9 bases in between. The CDR3 DNA reads TGCGCCAGCAGCCAAGATCAGGGGGGCTACAATGAGCAGTTCTTC. As protein: CASSQDQGGYNEQFF.

This clonotype was recorded a few times. CDR3 amino acids: CATSRDQRGGTDTQYF. The CDR3 DNA reads as TGTGCCACCAGCAGAGACCAGCGGGGGGGCACAGATACGCAGTATTTT. The rearrangement uses TRBV15 and TRBJ2-3; TRBD2 aligns across 9 bases. In germline, CDR1 is LNHNV, CDR2 YYDKDF (reference sequence). Unmatched junction bases numbered 2, after V lost 0 bases and J lost 1 base. CDR3 length: 16 residues.

This clonotype was seen a few times. The genes are TRBV18 and TRBJ2-1; TRBD1 matches at 7 bases. V shed 6 bases and J 5 bases; nucleotides not matched to a gene: 1. CDR3 size: 12 residues. Germline V lookup: CDR1 KGHSH, CDR2 LQKENI. CDR3 sequence reads: CASSDRDNEQFF. CDR3 in DNA: TGTGCCAGCTCTGACAGGGACAATGAGCAGTTCTTC.

The rearrangement uses TRBV6-2 or TRBV6-3 and TRBJ2-2; D is possibly TRBD1 or TRBD2 (5 bases each). This CDR3 has 14 residues. Germline loops: CDR1 MNHEY, CDR2 SVGEGT. Trimming took off 6 bases at V and 1 base at J, with 9 bases between the two ends. This chain's CDR3 is CASSPGRNTGELFF. In nucleotides, the CDR3 is TGTGCCAGCAGCCCGGGACGGAACACCGGGGAGCTGTTTTTT.

The table lists this clonotype with a few counts. The V and J genes are TRBV28 and TRBJ2-7; 9 bases are shared with TRBD1. The germline CDR1 and CDR2 sequences are MDHEN and SYDVKM. The V gene end was trimmed by 2 bases and the J gene end by 6 bases; junction bases not matched to a gene: 5. The CDR3 is 14 amino acids. The CDR3 region is CASSLPTGGGEQYF. In DNA, the CDR3 is TGTGCCAGCAGTTTACCGACAGGGGGAGGCGAGCAGTACTTC.

The sample holds many counts of this clonotype. The genes are TRBV11-2 and TRBJ1-3; D uncertain. CDR1 and CDR2 (germline): SGHAT, FQNNGV. Trimming shortened V by 5 bases and J by 0 bases, and 17 bases separated the two germline ends. The CDR3 extends over 17 amino acids. Here the CDR3 DNA reads TGTGCCAGCAGCCAAACGGACGCCGCGAGCTCTGGAAACACCATATATTTT. Its protein product is CASSQTDAASSGNTIYF. Combining the CDR3 with reference TRBV11-2 and TRBJ1-3 gives the whole variable domain EAGVAQSPRYKIIEKRQSVAFWCNPISGHATLYWYQQILGQGPKLLIQFQNNGVVDDSQLPKDRFSAERLKGVDSTLKIQPAKLEDSAVYLCASSQTDAASSGNTIYFGEGSWLTVV.

CDR3 nucleotides: TGTGCCAGCGAGGCTGGGAAAGAGACCCAGTACTTC. Its protein product is CASEAGKETQYF. V is TRBV2 and J is TRBJ2-5, with D hard to call. Germline V gives CDR1 SNHLY, CDR2 FYNNEI. The length of the CDR3 is 12 residues. V lost 8 bases to trimming and J lost 3 bases, with 10 bases between them.

Only a few counts were recorded for this clonotype. The chain carries TRBV9 and TRBJ2-3; tentatively, D is TRBD1 or TRBD2 (5 bases each). The CDR3 covers 16 residues. With 0 bases removed from V and 1 base from J, the gap between germline ends came to 12 bases. The germline V gene has CDR1 SGDLS and CDR2 YYNGEE. CDR3: CASSVDPGRGTDTQYF. The CDR3 region has the DNA TGTGCCAGCAGCGTAGACCCGGGGCGGGGCACAGATACGCAGTATTTT.

This chain links TRBV20-1 with TRBJ1-6; D gene uncertain. Trimming took off 5 bases at V and 7 bases at J, with 18 bases between the two ends. CDR3 length: 15 amino acids. Germline assignment: CDR1 DFQATT and CDR2 SNEGSKA (reference sequence). CDR3 nucleotide sequence: TGCAGTGCTCTTGTTGAGGGAAGTTGGAATTCACCCCTCCACTTT. Encoded protein: CSALVEGSWNSPLHF.

The chain combines TRBV2 with TRBJ2-3; 7 bases are a match to TRBD2. The V segment lost 3 bases and the J segment 14 bases; nucleotides outside the gene matches: 11. The CDR3 has 13 amino acids. The germline V gene encodes CDR1 SNHLY and CDR2 FYNNEI. The CDR3 DNA reads TGTGCCAGCAGTGAGGGGAATAGCGGGTTAAGGTATTTT. This translates into CASSEGNSGLRYF.

The genes are TRBV28 and TRBJ2-3; 10 bases fit TRBD2. Germline CDR1 MDHEN, CDR2 SYDVKM. Trimming took 5 bases from V and 1 from J; bases not matched to a gene: 6. This CDR3 has 16 amino acids. CDR3 residues: CASSRTSGYGTDTQYF. In DNA, the CDR3 is TGTGCCAGCAGTCGGACTAGCGGCTACGGCACAGATACGCAGTATTTT.

This clonotype showed up just a few times. This rearrangement joins TRBV5-1 to TRBJ2-5; the D call may be TRBD1 or TRBD2 (6 bases each). Trimming removed 0 bases at V and 4 bases at J, with 10 bases between. The CDR3 is 14 residues long. Looked up from germline, CDR1 is SGHRS and CDR2 is YFSETQ. CDR3 nucleotide sequence: TGCGCCAGCAGCTTGGCCGGGGGCGGAGAGACCCAGTACTTC. Its translation is CASSLAGGGETQYF.

The chain links TRBV5-4 to TRBJ2-5; unclear D gene. Germline V gene lookup returns CDR1 SGHNT and CDR2 YYREEE (reference sequence). The CDR3 totals 14 residues. V was shortened by 0 bases and J by 5 bases, with 11 bases between the two germline ends. The chain's CDR3 is CASSLAPIGETQYF. CDR3 nucleotide sequence: TGTGCCAGCAGCTTGGCCCCGATAGGGGAGACCCAGTACTTC. Full variable domain (rest looked up from reference TRBV5-4 and TRBJ2-5): ETGVTQSPTHLIKTRGQQVTLRCSSQSGHNTVSWYQQALGQGPQFIFQYYREEENGRGNFPPRFSGLQFPNYSSELNVNALELDDSALYLCASSLAPIGETQYFGPGTRLLVL.

V usage is TRBV7-9 and J usage is TRBJ2-4, with D possibly TRBD1 on 5 matching bases. Trimming shortened V by 5 bases and J by 0 bases, and 14 bases separated the two germline ends. The V gene's germline CDR1 is SEHNR and CDR2 FQNEAQ (reference sequence). This CDR3 contains 16 residues. DNA of the CDR3: TGTGCCAGCAGCAAAACAGGAGACATAGCCAAAAACATTCAGTACTTC. This sequence encodes CASSKTGDIAKNIQYF.

Many counts were recorded for this clonotype. The V call is TRBV27, the J call TRBJ2-1; D not resolved. This CDR3 region has 13 residues. Germline V gene lookup returns CDR1 MNHEY and CDR2 SMNVEV (reference sequence). Trimming took off 1 base at V and 0 bases at J, with 1 base between the two ends. CDR3 nucleotide sequence: TGTGCCAGCAGTTTATTCTCCTACAATGAGCAGTTCTTC. It yields the protein CASSLFSYNEQFF.